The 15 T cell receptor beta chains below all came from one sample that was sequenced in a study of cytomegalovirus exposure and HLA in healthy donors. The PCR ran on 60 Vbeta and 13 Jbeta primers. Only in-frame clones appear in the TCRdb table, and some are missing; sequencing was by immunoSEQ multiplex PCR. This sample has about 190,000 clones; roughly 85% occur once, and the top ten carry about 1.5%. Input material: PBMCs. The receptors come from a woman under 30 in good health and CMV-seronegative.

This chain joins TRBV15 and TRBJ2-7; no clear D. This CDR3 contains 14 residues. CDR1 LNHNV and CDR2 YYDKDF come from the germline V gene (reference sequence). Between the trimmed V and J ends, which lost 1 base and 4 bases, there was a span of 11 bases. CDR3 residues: CATSRVSRVYEQYF. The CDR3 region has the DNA TGTGCCACCAGCAGAGTTAGTCGAGTGTACGAGCAGTACTTC.

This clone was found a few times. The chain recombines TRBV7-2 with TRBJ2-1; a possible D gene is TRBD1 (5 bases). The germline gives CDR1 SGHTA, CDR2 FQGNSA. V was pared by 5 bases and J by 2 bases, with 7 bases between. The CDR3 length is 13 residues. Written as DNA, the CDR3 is TGTGCCAGCAGCACGGACACCTACAATGAGCAGTTCTTC. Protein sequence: CASSTDTYNEQFF.

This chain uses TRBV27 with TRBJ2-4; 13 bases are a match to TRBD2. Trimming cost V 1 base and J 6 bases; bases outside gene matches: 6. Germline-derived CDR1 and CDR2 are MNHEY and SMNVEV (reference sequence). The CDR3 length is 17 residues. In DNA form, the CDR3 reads TGTGCCAGCAGTTTATTACTAGCGGGAGGGCCCGGAAACATTCAGTACTTC. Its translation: CASSLLLAGGPGNIQYF.

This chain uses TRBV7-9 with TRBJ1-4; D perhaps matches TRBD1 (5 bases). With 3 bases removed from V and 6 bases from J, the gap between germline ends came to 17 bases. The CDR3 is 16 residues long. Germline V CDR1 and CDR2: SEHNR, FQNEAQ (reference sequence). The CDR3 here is CASSFLTGTGDEKLFF. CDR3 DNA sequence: TGTGCCAGCAGCTTCCTCACCGGGACTGGCGATGAAAAACTGTTTTTT.

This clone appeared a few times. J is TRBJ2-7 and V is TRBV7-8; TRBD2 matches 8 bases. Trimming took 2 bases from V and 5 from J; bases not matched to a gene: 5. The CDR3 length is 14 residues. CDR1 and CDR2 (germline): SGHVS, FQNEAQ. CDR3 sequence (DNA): TGTGCCAGCAGCTTAACTAGCGGTTTTCACGAGCAGTACTTC. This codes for CASSLTSGFHEQYF.

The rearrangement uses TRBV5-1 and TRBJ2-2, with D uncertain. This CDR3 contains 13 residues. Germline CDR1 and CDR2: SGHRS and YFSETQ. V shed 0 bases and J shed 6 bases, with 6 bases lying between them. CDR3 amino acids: CASSLVVAGELFF. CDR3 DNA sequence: TGCGCCAGCAGCTTGGTCGTTGCCGGGGAGCTGTTTTTT. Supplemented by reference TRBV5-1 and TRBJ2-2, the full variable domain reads KAGVTQTPRYLIKTRGQQVTLSCSPISGHRSVSWYQQTPGQGLQFLFEYFSETQRNKGNFPGRFSGRQFSNSRSEMNVSTLELGDSALYLCASSLVVAGELFFGEGSRLTVL.

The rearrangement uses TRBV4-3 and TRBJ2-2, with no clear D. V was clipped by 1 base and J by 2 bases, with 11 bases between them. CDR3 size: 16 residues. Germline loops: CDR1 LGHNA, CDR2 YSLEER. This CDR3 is CASSQVGRVNTGELFF. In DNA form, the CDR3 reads TGCGCCAGCAGCCAAGTGGGCAGAGTTAACACCGGGGAGCTGTTTTTT.

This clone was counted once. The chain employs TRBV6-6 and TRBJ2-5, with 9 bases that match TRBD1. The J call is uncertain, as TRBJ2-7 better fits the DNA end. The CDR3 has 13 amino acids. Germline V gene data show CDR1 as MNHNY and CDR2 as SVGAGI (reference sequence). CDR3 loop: CASKGQGAYEQYF. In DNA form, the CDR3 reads TGTGCCAGCAAGGGACAGGGTGCGTACGAGCAGTACTTC.

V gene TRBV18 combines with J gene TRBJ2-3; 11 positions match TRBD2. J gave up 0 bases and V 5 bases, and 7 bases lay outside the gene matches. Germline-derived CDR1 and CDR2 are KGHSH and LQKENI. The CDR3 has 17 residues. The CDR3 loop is CASSTGTSGLSTDTQYF. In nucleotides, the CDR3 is TGTGCCAGCTCAACCGGGACTAGCGGCCTAAGCACAGATACGCAGTATTTT.

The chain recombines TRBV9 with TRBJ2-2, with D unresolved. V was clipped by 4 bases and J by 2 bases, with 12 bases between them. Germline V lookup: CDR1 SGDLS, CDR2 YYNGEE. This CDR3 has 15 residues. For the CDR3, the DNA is TGTGCCAGCAGCCCAAGATCTACCAACACCGGGGAGCTGTTTTTT. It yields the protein CASSPRSTNTGELFF. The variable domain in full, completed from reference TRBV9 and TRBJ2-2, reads DSGVTQTPKHLITATGQRVTLRCSPRSGDLSVYWYQQSLDQGLQFLIQYYNGEERAKGNILERFSAQQFPDLHSELNLSSLELGDSALYFCASSPRSTNTGELFFGEGSRLTVL.

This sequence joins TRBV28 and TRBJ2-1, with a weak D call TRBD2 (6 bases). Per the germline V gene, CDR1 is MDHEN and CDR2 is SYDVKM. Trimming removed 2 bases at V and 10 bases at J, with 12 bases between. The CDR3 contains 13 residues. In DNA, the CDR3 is TGTGCCAGCAGTTTAAGGGAGGCGGGAGAGCAGTTCTTC. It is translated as CASSLREAGEQFF.

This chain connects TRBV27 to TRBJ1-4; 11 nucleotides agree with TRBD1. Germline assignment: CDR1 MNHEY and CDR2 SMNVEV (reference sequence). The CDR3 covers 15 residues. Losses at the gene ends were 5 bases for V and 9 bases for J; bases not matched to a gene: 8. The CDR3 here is CASSPWDRGFQKLFF. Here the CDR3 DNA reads TGTGCCAGCAGTCCCTGGGACAGGGGGTTCCAAAAACTGTTTTTT.

The CDR3 sequence: CASNPSEGEKLFF. The CDR3 DNA reads as TGTGCCAGCAACCCCTCCGAGGGAGAAAAACTGTTTTTT. The gene calls are TRBV2 and TRBJ1-4, with D hard to call. The CDR3 is made up of 13 amino acids. V shed 7 bases and J shed 8 bases, with 14 bases lying between them. Germline CDR1 and CDR2: SNHLY and FYNNEI.

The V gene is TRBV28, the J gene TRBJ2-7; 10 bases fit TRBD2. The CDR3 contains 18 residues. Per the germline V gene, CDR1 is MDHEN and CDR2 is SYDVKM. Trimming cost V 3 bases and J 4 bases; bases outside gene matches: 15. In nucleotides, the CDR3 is TGTGCCAGCAGTTTGTATAGGTTGAAAACTAGCGGGATATACGAGCAGTACTTC. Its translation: CASSLYRLKTSGIYEQYF. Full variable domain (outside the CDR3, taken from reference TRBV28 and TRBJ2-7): DVKVTQSSRYLVKRTGEKVFLECVQDMDHENMFWYRQDPGLGLRLIYFSYDVKMKEKGDIPEGYSVSREKKERFSLILESASTNQTSMYLCASSLYRLKTSGIYEQYFGPGTRLTVT.

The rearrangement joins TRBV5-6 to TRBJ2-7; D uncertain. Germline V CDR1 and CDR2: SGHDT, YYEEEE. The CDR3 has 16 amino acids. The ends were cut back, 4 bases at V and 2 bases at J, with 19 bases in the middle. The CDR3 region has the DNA TGTGCCAGCAGCCCTCGAACGTGGGCAGATACCTACGAGCAGTACTTC. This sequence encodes CASSPRTWADTYEQYF.